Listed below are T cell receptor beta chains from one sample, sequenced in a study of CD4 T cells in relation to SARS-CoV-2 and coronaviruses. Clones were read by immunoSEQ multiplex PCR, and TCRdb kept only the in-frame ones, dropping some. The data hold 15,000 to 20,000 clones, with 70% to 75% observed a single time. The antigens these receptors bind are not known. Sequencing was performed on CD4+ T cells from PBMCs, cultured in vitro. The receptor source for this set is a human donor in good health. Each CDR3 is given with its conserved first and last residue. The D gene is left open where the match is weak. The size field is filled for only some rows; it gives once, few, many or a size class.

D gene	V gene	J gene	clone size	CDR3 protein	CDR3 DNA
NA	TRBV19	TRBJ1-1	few	CASSDEIQGEAFF	TGTGCCAGTAGTGACGAAATTCAGGGTGAAGCTTTCTTT
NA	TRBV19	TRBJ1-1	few	CASSTGLGTEAFF	TGTGCCAGTAGTACAGGGCTTGGGACTGAAGCTTTCTTT
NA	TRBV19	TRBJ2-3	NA	CASSLAGGPTQYF	TGTGCCAGTAGCCTTGCTGGGGGACCTACGCAGTATTTT
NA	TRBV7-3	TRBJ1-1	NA	CASSAGSDTEAFF	TGTGCCAGCAGCGCAGGTTCGGACACTGAAGCTTTCTTT
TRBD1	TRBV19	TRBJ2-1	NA	CASSPQPGQGFDNEQFF	TGTGCCAGTAGTCCCCAACCGGGACAGGGATTTGACAATGAGCAGTTCTTC
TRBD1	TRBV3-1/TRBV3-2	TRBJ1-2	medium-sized	CASSRSGTGPMSYTF	TGTGCCAGCAGCCGATCCGGGACAGGTCCTATGAGCTACACCTTC
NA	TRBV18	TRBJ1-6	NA	CASSPPQESSFWGLNSPLHF	TGTGCCAGCTCACCACCACAGGAATCCTCTTTCTGGGGCTTGAATTCACCCCTCCACTTT
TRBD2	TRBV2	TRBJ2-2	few	CASRGLAGANTGELFF	TGTGCCAGCAGGGGATTAGCGGGAGCGAACACCGGGGAGCTGTTTTTT
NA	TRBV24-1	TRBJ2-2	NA	CATGVPNTGELFF	TGTGCCACGGGGGTACCGAACACCGGGGAGCTGTTTTTT
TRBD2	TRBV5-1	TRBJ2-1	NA	CASSLMAGGNNEQFF	TGCGCCAGCAGCTTGATGGCGGGAGGGAACAATGAGCAGTTCTTC
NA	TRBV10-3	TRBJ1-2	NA	CATQVNTLRVGYTF	TGTGCCACCCAAGTGAACACCCTAAGAGTCGGCTACACCTTC
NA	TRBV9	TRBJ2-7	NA	CASSVVGSNEQYF	TGTGCCAGCAGCGTAGTTGGTTCGAACGAGCAGTACTTC
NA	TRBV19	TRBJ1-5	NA	CASSRSVNSNQPQHF	TGTGCCAGTAGTAGATCCGTAAATAGCAATCAGCCCCAGCATTTT
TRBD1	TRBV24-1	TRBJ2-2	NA	CATSPPYGQGASSGELFF	TGTGCCACCAGCCCCCCTTACGGACAGGGGGCAAGTAGCGGGGAGCTGTTTTTT
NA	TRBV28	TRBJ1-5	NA	CASSGNQPQHF	TGTGCCAGCAGTGGGAATCAGCCCCAGCATTTT